This T cell receptor (beta chain) was sequenced for a study of T cell responses to AZD1222 COVID-19 vaccine. Whole-study findings and limits: Along spike, vaccine-associated CD4 TCRs were found throughout, with dominance at 160-218 and 743-854. Mostly white British, mostly female donors; authors suggested clonal diversity may be underestimated. All repertoire sampling was performed exclusively after the peak T cell response.

The table came from immunoSEQ multiplex PCR; TCRdb's copy has only in-frame clones and leaves some out. The sample contains approximately 130,000 clones, 70% to 85% of which appear only once. As concerns this clone: What it recognizes is unknown.

Trimming took off 2 bases at V and 1 base at J, with 10 bases between the two ends. The CDR3 has 15 residues. CDR1 and CDR2 (germline): MNHEY, SVGAGI. The source was peripheral blood, collected 28 days after the second AZD1222 dose. This TCR came from an adult who received the AZD1222 COVID-19 vaccine. The V gene is TRBV6-5, the J gene TRBJ2-3; D uncertain. The chain's CDR3 is CASSYTAWGTDTQYF. For the CDR3, the DNA is TGTGCCAGCAGTTACACGGCCTGGGGCACAGATACGCAGTATTTT.